The 13 T cell receptor beta chains in this list originate from one sample, sequenced in a study of T cells in Graves' hyperthyroidism and ophthalmopathy. RNA transcripts provided the source from which TCR beta CDR3 regions were amplified. First-round RT-PCR with HTBI primers amplified the TCR CDR3 region. TCRdb re-derived calls from the multiplex PCR reads in MiXCR, one entry per CDR3 protein. The repertoire includes a few hundred thousand distinct CDR3 sequences, 15% to 19% of them detected once, and 7.7% sits in the top ten. Sequenced sample: blood. The receptor set was obtained from a woman aged 18-35 years with Graves' hyperthyroidism.

This clonotype was observed many times. The chain combines TRBV20-1 with TRBJ1-2; D is perhaps TRBD1 (6 bases). The CDR3 has 13 residues. V dropped 4 bases and J dropped 3 bases, with 12 bases sitting between them. The V gene's germline CDR1 is DFQATT and CDR2 SNEGSKA (reference sequence). CDR3 DNA sequence: TGCAGTGCTATCCCAGGGGCGGACTATGGCTACACCTTC. It yields the protein CSAIPGADYGYTF.

This clonotype was picked up a small number of times. V and J are TRBV13 and TRBJ2-7, with 8 bases lining up with TRBD2. Germline CDR1 reads PRHDT; CDR2 reads FYEKMQ (reference sequence). This CDR3 is 18 amino acids long. The trim removed 2 bases at V and 1 base at J, leaving 13 bases unmatched. The CDR3 DNA sequence: TGTGCCAGCAGCTTATACTCCTACAGCGGGGGCGGTTCCTACGAGCAGTACTTC. It translates to CASSLYSYSGGGSYEQYF. The entire variable domain, with the rest obtained from reference TRBV13 and TRBJ2-7, is as follows: AAGVIQSPRHLIKEKRETATLKCYPIPRHDTVYWYQQGPGQDPQFLISFYEKMQSDKGSIPDRFSAQQFSDYHSELNMSSLELGDSALYFCASSLYSYSGGGSYEQYFGPGTRLTVT.

The sample holds many counts of this clonotype. This chain links TRBV6-1 with TRBJ2-3; 10 nucleotides match TRBD2. Germline V CDR1 and CDR2: MNHNS, SASEGT. V was pared by 0 bases and J by 4 bases, with 7 bases of the junction left unmatched. CDR3 length: 17 amino acids. CDR3 DNA sequence: TGTGCCAGCAGTGAAGCTGAGGCTAGCGGGGGAGCAGATACGCAGTATTTT. This gives the protein CASSEAEASGGADTQYF.

This clonotype was picked up many times. This sequence joins TRBV16 and TRBJ2-1, with TRBD2 as a possible D gene (6 bases). V lost 4 bases and J 4 bases, leaving 14 bases between the germline ends. The CDR3 totals 15 residues. Germline-derived CDR1 and CDR2 are KGHSY and FQNENV. The CDR3 DNA reads TGTGCCAGCAGCCGCCCTAGCGCTTCGTACAATGAGCAGTTCTTC. It yields the protein CASSRPSASYNEQFF.

This clonotype was observed a single time. The chain couples TRBV4-1 to TRBJ2-5, with D tentatively TRBD2 (6 bases). Per the germline V gene, CDR1 is MGHRA and CDR2 is YSYEKL. The CDR3 runs 15 residues. The V end was cut by 2 bases, the J end by 2 bases, with 12 bases between. CDR3 residues: CASSQLPGRQETQYF. The CDR3, as DNA: TGCGCCAGCAGCCAACTACCGGGGAGGCAAGAGACCCAGTACTTC.

This clonotype was recorded many times. The chain has TRBV12-5 and TRBJ1-5; the match to TRBD1 covers 10 bases. Trimming took 1 base from V and 1 from J; bases not matched to a gene: 13. Germline loops: CDR1 LGHNT, CDR2 FRNRAP. The CDR3 covers 20 residues. The CDR3 protein is CASGLGGVGQGTISNQPQHF. The CDR3 DNA sequence: TGTGCTAGTGGTTTGGGGGGGGTGGGACAGGGGACGATCAGCAATCAGCCCCAGCATTTT.

This clonotype was recorded many times. The V gene is TRBV2, the J gene TRBJ1-2; the D gene is possibly TRBD1 (6 bases). In germline, CDR1 is SNHLY, CDR2 FYNNEI. Between the trimmed V and J ends, which lost 6 bases and 2 bases, there was a span of 16 bases. CDR3 length equals 15 residues. The CDR3 sequence: CASSPAETGNYGYTF. CDR3 sequence (DNA): TGTGCCAGCAGCCCCGCCGAGACAGGCAACTATGGCTACACCTTC.

This clonotype was seen at least ten times. This chain connects TRBV2 to TRBJ1-2; D perhaps matches TRBD1 (5 bases). V lost 6 bases and J lost 6, with 14 bases in between. This CDR3 is built from 13 residues. The germline gives CDR1 SNHLY, CDR2 FYNNEI. The CDR3 loop reads CASRSRDSHGYTF. The CDR3 DNA reads TGTGCCAGCAGATCCCGAGACAGTCATGGCTACACCTTC.

The V and J genes are TRBV24-1 and TRBJ1-1; 10 bases agree with TRBD1. Germline V gene lookup returns CDR1 KGHDR and CDR2 SFDVKD. V trimming: 0 bases; J trimming: 12 bases; junction bases outside the gene matches: 3. CDR3 length equals 13 residues. CDR3 sequence reads: CATSDLAGQGPFF. CDR3 sequence (DNA): TGTGCCACCAGTGATTTGGCGGGACAGGGGCCTTTCTTT.

The table lists this clonotype with a few counts. V and J are TRBV20-1 and TRBJ1-4; TRBD1 agrees at 7 bases. This CDR3 contains 16 residues. Looked up from germline, CDR1 is DFQATT and CDR2 is SNEGSKA (reference sequence). The J segment lost 3 bases and the V segment lost 6 bases, leaving 13 bases of the junction unmatched. CDR3 nucleotide sequence: TGCAGTGCCAGGAGACAGGGACGAGGTCCTAATGAAAAACTGTTTTTT. It specifies CSARRQGRGPNEKLFF.

This clonotype was recorded at least ten times. The chain carries TRBV5-5 and TRBJ2-5, with D tentatively TRBD1 (6 bases). Deletions cut 4 bases from V and 7 bases from J, with 17 bases between. Germline-derived CDR1 and CDR2 are SGHKS and YYEKEE (reference sequence). The CDR3 totals 14 residues. The CDR3 bases are TGTGCCAGCAGCCCTGTAAGGGGGAAAGCGACCCAGTACTTC. Residues: CASSPVRGKATQYF. Filled out from reference TRBV5-5 and TRBJ2-5, the complete variable domain reads DAGVTQSPTHLIKTRGQQVTLRCSPISGHKSVSWYQQVLGQGPQFIFQYYEKEERGRGNFPDRFSARQFPNYSSELNVNALLLGDSALYLCASSPVRGKATQYFGPGTRLLVL.

The chain is built from TRBV12-3 or TRBV12-4 and TRBJ1-5; D remains unclear. Trimming shortened V by 3 bases and J by 0 bases, and 9 bases separated the two germline ends. The CDR3 has 15 residues. CDR3 protein: CASSFSVNSNQPQHF. The CDR3 nucleotides read TGTGCCAGCAGTTTTTCAGTAAATAGCAATCAGCCCCAGCATTTT.

This clonotype was picked up many times. V gene TRBV20-1 combines with J gene TRBJ2-1; the D is unclear. CDR3 size: 16 residues. The ends were cut back, 1 base at V and 3 bases at J, with 16 bases in the middle. Germline CDR1 reads DFQATT; CDR2 reads SNEGSKA (reference sequence). For the CDR3, the DNA is TGCAGTGCTAGAGCGGCTCGCACCCCACGCTACAATGAGCAGTTCTTC. It specifies CSARAARTPRYNEQFF.